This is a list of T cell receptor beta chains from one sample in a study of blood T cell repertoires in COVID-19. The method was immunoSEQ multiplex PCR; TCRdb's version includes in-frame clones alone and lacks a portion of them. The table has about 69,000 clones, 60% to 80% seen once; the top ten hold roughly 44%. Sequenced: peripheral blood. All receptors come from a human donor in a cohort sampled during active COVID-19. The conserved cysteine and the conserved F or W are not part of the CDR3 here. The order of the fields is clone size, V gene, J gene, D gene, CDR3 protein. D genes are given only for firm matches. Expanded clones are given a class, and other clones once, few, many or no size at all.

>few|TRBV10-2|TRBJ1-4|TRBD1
ASRTGAGGNEKLF
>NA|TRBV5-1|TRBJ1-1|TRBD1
ASSLEGQGARAF
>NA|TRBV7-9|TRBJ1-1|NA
ASSLNPLATEAF
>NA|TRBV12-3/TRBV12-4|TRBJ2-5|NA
ASSFGERTQY
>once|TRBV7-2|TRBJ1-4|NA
ASSVTGLFNEKLF
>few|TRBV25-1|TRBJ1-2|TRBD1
ASSADRDGYT
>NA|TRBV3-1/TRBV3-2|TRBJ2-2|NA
ASSQEWTANTGELF
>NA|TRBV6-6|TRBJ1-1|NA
ASSYAQGRVNTEAF
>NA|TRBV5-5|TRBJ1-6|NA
ASSPLGHGGSPLH
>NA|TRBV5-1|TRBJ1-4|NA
ASSLSGGPSEKLF
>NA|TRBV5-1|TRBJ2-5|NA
ASSPDRGTISGETQY
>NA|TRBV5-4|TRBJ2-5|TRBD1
ASSIQTGFNRETQY
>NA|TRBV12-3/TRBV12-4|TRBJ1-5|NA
ASTLTNQPQH
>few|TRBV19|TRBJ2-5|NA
ASSISIQETQY
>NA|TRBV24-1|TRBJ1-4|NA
ATSDPGRGEKLF
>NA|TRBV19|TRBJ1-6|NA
ASSTGRSGNSPLH
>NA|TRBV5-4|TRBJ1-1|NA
ASSQRDLNTEAF
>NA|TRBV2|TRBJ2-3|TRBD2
ASTGGSGGAGTDTQY
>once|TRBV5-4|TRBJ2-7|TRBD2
ASSLAAGSYEQY